This T cell receptor (beta chain) comes out of a study of T cells in Graves' hyperthyroidism and ophthalmopathy. Study-level points and caveats: Blood also contained most expanded thyroid clonotypes above 0.001. The model foresaw ophthalmopathy a median roughly 6.6 months prior to onset.

This clonotype was counted at least ten times. The antigen is unknown. TCR beta CDR3 regions were amplified from RNA. With the HTBI primer set, the TCR CDR3 went through a first round of RT-PCR. Via MiXCR, TCRdb re-called the multiplex PCR reads, giving one row per CDR3 protein. The data contain over 700,000 distinct CDR3 sequences, roughly a sixth of them singletons. The TCR comes from a woman aged 45 to 65 with Graves' hyperthyroidism that later progressed to Graves' ophthalmopathy. Specimen: blood.

CDR3 protein: CASSLDPSTSTDTQYF. CDR3 bases: TGTGCCAGCAGCTTAGATCCGTCTACTAGCACAGATACGCAGTATTTT. The J gene is TRBJ2-3, the V gene TRBV11-2; no definite D call. The CDR3 spans 16 residues. Looked up from germline, CDR1 is SGHAT and CDR2 is FQNNGV. V dropped 0 bases and J dropped 0 bases, with 10 bases sitting between them.